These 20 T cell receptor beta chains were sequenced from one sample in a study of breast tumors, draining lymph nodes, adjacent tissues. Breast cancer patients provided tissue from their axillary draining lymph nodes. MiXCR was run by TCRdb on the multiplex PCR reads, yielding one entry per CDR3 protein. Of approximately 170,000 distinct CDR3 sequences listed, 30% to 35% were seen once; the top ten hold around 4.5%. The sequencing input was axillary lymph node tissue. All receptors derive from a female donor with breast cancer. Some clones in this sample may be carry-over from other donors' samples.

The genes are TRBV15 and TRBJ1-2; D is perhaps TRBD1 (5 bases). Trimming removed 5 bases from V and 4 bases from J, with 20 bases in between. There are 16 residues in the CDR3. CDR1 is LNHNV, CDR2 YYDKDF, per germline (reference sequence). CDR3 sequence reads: CATSPERGGLTYGYTF. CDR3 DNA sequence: TGTGCCACCAGCCCGGAGCGGGGGGGACTTACCTATGGCTACACCTTC.

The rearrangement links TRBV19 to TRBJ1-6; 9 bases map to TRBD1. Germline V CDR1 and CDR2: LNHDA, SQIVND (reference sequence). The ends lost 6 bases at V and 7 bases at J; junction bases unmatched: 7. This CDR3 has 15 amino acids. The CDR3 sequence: CASREGQGRNSPLHF. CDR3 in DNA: TGTGCCAGTAGAGAAGGACAGGGGAGGAATTCACCCCTCCACTTT. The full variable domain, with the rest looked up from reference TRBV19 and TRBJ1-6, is DGGITQSPKYLFRKEGQNVTLSCEQNLNHDAMYWYRQDPGQGLRLIYYSQIVNDFQKGDIAEGYSVSREKKESFPLTVTSAQKNPTAFYLCASREGQGRNSPLHFGNGTRLTVT.

Here the CDR3 DNA reads TGTGCCAGCAGCTTAGATCCGGGGCGGACTGAAGCTTTCTTT. It translates to CASSLDPGRTEAFF. The rearrangement uses TRBV7-2 and TRBJ1-1; TRBD1 might be the D (5 bases). CDR3 length: 14 amino acids. Trimming removed 1 base at V and 5 bases at J, with 11 bases between. CDR1 and CDR2 from the germline V gene are SGHTA and FQGNSA.

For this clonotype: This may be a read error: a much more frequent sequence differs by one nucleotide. Here the CDR3 DNA reads TGTGCCAGCAGTTGGGGCCAGGGAAAATCACCCCTCCACTTT. Protein: CASSWGQGKSPLHF. The chain uses TRBV27 and TRBJ1-6; maybe TRBD1 (5 bases). This CDR3 comprises 14 residues. Germline loops: CDR1 MNHEY, CDR2 SMNVEV (reference sequence). The V end was cut by 4 bases, the J end by 10 bases, with 14 bases between.

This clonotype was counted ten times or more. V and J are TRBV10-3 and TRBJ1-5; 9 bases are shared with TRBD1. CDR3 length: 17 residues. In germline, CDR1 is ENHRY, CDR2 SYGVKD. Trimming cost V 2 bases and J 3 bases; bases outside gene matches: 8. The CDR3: CAISETSGQGVNQPQHF. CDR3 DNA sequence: TGTGCCATCAGTGAGACCTCGGGACAGGGAGTCAATCAGCCCCAGCATTTT.

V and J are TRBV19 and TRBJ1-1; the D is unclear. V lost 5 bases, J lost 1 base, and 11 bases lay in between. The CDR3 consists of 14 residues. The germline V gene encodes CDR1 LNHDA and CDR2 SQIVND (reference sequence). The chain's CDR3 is CASSWELGNTEAFF. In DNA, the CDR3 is TGTGCCAGTAGTTGGGAATTGGGGAACACTGAAGCTTTCTTT. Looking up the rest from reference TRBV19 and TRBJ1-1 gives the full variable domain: DGGITQSPKYLFRKEGQNVTLSCEQNLNHDAMYWYRQDPGQGLRLIYYSQIVNDFQKGDIAEGYSVSREKKESFPLTVTSAQKNPTAFYLCASSWELGNTEAFFGQGTRLTVV.

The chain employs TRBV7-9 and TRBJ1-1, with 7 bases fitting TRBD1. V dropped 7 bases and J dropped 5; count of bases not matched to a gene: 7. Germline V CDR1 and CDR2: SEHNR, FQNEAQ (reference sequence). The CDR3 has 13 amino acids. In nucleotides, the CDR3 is TGTGCCAGCATGGGCGGACAGGAAACTGAAGCTTTCTTT. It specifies CASMGGQETEAFF.

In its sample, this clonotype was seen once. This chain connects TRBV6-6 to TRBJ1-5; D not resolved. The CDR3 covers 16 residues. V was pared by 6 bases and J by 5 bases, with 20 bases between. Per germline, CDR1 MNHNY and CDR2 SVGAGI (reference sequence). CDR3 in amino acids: CASSSTRRGNDQPQHF. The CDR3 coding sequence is TGTGCCAGCAGCTCTACTAGAAGAGGCAATGATCAGCCCCAGCATTTT.

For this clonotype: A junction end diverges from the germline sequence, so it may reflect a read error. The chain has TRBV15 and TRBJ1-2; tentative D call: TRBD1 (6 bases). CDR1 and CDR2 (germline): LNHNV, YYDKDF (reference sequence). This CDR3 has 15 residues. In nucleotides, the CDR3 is TGTGCCACCAGCAGAGGCGAAAGCAGGGGTGGTGGCTACGCCTTC. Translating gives CATSRGESRGGGYAF. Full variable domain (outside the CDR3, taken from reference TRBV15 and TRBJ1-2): DAMVIQNPRYQVTQFGKPVTLSCSQTLNHNVMYWYQQKSSQAPKLLFHYYDKDFNNEADTPDNFQSRRPNTSFCFLDIRSPGLGDTAMYLCATSRGESRGGGYAFGSGTRLTVV.

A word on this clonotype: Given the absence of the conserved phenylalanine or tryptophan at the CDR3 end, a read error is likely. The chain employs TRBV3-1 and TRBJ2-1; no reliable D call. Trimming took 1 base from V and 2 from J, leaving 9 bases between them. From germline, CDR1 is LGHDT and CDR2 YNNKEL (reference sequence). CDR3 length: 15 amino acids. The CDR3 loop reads CASSQGQSPYNEQFL. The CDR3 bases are TGTGCCAGCAGCCAAGGGCAGAGCCCCTACAATGAGCAGTTCCTC.

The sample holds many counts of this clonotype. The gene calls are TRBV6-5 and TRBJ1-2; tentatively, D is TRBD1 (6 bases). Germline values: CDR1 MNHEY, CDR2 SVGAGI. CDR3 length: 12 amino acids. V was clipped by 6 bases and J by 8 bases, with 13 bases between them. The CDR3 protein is CASSPDSVGYTF. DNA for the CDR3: TGTGCCAGCAGCCCGGACAGCGTCGGCTACACCTTC.

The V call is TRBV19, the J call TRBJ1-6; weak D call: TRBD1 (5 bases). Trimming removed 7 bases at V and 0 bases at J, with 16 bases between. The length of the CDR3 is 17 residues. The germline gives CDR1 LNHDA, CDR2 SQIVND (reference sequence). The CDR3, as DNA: TGTGCCAGTAAAGGGACCCAGCTGTGCTCCTATAATTCACCCCTCCACTTT. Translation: CASKGTQLCSYNSPLHF.

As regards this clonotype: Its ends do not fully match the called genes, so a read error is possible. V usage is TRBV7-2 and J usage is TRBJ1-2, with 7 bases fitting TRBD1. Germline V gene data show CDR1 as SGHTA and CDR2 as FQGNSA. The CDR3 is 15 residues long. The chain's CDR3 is CASSPSQGSYYGYPF. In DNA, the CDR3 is TGTGCCAGCAGCCCCTCACAGGGGTCGTACTATGGCTACCCCTTC.

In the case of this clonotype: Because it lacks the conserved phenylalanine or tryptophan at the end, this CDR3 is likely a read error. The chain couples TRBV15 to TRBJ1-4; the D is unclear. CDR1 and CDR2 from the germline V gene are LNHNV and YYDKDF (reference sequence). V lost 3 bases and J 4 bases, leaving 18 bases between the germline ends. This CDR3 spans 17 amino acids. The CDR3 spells CATSRDWQTLYNEKLFL. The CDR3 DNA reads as TGTGCCACCAGCAGGGATTGGCAGACTCTGTATAATGAAAAACTGTTTCTT.

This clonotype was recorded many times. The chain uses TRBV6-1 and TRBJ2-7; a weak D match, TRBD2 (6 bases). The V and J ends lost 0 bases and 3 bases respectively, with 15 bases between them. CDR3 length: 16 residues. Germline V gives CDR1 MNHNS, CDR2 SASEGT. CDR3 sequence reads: CASSEALGGRNYEQYF. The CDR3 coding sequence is TGTGCCAGCAGTGAAGCGCTCGGGGGACGGAACTACGAGCAGTACTTC.

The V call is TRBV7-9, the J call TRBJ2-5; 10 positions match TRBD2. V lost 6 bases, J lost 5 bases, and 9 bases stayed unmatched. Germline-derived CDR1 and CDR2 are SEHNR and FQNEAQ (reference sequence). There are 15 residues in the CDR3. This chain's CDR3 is CASSRLAGAGETQYF. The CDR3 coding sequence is TGTGCCAGCAGTCGGCTAGCGGGAGCGGGTGAGACCCAGTACTTC.

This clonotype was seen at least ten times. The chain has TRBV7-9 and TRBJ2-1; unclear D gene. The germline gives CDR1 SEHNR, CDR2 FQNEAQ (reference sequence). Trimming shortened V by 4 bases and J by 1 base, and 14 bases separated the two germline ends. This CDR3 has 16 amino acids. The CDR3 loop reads CASSSPQVISYNEQFF. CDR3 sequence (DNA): TGTGCCAGCAGCTCGCCCCAGGTTATATCCTACAATGAGCAGTTCTTC.

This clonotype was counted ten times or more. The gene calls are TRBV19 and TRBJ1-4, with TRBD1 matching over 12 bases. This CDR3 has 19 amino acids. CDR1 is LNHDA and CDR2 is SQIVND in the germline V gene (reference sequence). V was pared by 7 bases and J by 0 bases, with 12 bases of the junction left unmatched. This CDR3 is CASISRGTGGYTTNEKLFF. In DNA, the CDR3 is TGTGCCAGTATCAGCCGAGGGACAGGGGGCTATACAACTAATGAAAAACTGTTTTTT.

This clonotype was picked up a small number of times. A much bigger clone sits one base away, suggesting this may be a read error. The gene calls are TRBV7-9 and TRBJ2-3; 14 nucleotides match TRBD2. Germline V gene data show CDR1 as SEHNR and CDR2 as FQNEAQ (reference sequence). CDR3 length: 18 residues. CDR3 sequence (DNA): TGTGCCAGCAGCACCAGACTAGCGGGAGGGCCAGGCACACATACGCAGTATTTT. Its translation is CASSTRLAGGPGTHTQYF.

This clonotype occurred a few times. CDR3 coding DNA: TGTGCCAGCAGCAGGACAGGGAACAATCAGCCCCAGCATTTT. It is translated as CASSRTGNNQPQHF. V is TRBV27 and J is TRBJ1-5; TRBD1 matches 8 bases. CDR3 length: 14 amino acids. V shed 6 bases and J 3 bases; nucleotides not matched to a gene: 4. The germline V gene encodes CDR1 MNHEY and CDR2 SMNVEV (reference sequence).